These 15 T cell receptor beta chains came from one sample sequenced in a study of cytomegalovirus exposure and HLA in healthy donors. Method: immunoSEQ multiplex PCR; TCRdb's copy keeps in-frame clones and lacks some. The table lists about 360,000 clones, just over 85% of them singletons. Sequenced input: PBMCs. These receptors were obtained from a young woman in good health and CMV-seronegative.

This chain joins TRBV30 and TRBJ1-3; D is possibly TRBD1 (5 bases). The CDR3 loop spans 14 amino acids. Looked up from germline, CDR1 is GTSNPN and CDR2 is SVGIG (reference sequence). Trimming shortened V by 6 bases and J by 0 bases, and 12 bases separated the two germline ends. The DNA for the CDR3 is TGTGCCTGTTCGACGGACAACTCTGGAAACACCATATATTTT. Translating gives CACSTDNSGNTIYF.

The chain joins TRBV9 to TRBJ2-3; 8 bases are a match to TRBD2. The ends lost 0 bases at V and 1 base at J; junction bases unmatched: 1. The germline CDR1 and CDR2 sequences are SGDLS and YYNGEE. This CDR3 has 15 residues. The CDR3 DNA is TGTGCCAGCAGCGTAGCCGGGAGGGGCACAGATACGCAGTATTTT. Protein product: CASSVAGRGTDTQYF.

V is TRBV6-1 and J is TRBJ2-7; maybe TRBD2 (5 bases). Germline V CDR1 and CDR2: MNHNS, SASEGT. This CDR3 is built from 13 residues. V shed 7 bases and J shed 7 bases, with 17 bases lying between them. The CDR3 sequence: CASTGQVRGEQYF. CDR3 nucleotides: TGTGCCAGCACCGGGCAGGTACGGGGAGAGCAGTACTTC.

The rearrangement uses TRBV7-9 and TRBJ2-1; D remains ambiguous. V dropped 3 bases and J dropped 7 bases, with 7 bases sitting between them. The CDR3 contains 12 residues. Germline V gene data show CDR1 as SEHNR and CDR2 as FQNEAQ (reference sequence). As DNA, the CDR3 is TGTGCCAGCAGCTTCGGGTCGAATGAGCAGTTCTTC. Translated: CASSFGSNEQFF.

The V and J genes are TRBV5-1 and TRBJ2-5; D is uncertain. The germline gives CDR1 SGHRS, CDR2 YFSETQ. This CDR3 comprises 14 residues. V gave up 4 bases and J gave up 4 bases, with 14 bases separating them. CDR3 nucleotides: TGCGCCAGCAGCCCCCCGACACAGCCAGAGACCCAGTACTTC. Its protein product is CASSPPTQPETQYF.

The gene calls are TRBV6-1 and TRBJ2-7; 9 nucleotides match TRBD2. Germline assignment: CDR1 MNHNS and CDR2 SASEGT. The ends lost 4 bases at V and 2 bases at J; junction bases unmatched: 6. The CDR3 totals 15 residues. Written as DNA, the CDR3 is TGTGCCAGCAGTGCTTCTAGCGGGAAAACCTACGAGCAGTACTTC. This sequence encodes CASSASSGKTYEQYF.

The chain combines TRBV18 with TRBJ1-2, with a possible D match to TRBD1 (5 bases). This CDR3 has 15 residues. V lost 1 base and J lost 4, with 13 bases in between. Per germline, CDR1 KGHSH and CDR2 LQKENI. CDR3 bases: TGTGCCAGCTCACCACGGGCAGGGTTGAGCTATGGCTACACCTTC. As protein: CASSPRAGLSYGYTF.

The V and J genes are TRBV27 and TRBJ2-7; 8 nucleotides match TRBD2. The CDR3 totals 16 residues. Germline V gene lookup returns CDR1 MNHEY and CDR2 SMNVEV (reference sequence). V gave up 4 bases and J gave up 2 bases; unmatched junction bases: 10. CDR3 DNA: TGTGCCAGCAGTTCTACTCGACTAGCGCGAACCTACGAGCAGTACTTC. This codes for CASSSTRLARTYEQYF.

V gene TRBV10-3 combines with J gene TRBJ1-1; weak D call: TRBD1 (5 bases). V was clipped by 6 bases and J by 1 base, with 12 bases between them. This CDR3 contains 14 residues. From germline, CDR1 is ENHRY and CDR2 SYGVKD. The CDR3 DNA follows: TGTGCCATCAGAGGACAAGGGGCGAACACTGAAGCTTTCTTT. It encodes CAIRGQGANTEAFF.

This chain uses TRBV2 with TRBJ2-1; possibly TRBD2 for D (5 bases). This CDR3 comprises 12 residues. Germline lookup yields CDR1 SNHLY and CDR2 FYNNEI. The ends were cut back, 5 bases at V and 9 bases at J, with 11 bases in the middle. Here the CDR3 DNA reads TGTGCCAGCAGTAACGAGGGTAGTGAGCAGTTCTTC. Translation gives CASSNEGSEQFF.

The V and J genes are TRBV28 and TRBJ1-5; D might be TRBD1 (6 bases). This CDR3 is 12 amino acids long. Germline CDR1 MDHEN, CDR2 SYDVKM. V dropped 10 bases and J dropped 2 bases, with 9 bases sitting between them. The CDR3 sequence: CATGDGNQPQHF. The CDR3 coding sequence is TGTGCCACAGGGGACGGCAATCAGCCCCAGCATTTT. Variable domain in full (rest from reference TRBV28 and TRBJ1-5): DVKVTQSSRYLVKRTGEKVFLECVQDMDHENMFWYRQDPGLGLRLIYFSYDVKMKEKGDIPEGYSVSREKKERFSLILESASTNQTSMYLCATGDGNQPQHFGDGTRLSIL.

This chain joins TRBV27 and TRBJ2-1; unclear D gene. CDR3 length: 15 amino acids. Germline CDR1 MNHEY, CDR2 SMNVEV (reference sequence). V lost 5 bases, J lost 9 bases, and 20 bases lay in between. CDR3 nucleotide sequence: TGTGCCAGCAGTCCTTACCCGATCGCGCGTGCTGAGCAGTTCTTC. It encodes CASSPYPIARAEQFF.

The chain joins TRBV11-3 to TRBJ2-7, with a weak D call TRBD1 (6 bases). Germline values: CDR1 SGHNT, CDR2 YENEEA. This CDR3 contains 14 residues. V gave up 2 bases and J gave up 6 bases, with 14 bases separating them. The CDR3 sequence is CASSLQGDTIEQYF. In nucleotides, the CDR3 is TGTGCCAGCAGCTTACAAGGGGACACGATCGAGCAGTACTTC.

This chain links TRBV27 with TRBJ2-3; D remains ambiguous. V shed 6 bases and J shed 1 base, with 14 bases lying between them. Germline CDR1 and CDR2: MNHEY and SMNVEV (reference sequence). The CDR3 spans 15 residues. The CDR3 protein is CASSLRKFGTDTQYF. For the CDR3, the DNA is TGTGCCAGCAGCCTCAGAAAGTTTGGCACAGATACGCAGTATTTT.

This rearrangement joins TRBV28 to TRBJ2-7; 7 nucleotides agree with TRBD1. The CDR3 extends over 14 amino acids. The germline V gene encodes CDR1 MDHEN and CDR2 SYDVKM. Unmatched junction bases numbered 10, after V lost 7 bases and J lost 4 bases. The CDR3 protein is CASTTGIRTYEQYF. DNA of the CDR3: TGTGCCAGCACGACAGGGATAAGGACTTACGAGCAGTACTTC.